The present T cell receptor (beta chain) was sequenced within a study of cytomegalovirus exposure and HLA in healthy donors. This clone has only a few counts. No antigen is known for it. Overall study findings and caveats: A classifier reportedly called cytomegalovirus status with high sensitivity and specificity. TCR beta V segments were, for the most part, productive about 90% or about 30% of the time in an earlier analysis.

PCR primers comprised 60 Vbeta and 13 Jbeta primers. TCRdb keeps only in-frame clones here, not all; method: immunoSEQ multiplex PCR. The sample contains 150,000 to 180,000 clones, more than 60% of which appear only once. Material: PBMCs. The origin of this receptor is a woman between 40 and 50 years old in good health and CMV-seronegative.

This CDR3 is CASSLLGQGDEKLFF. The DNA of the CDR3 is TGCGCCAGCTCTCTCCTCGGACAGGGCGATGAAAAACTGTTTTTT. The rearrangement joins TRBV5-1 to TRBJ1-4; 8 bases are shared with TRBD1. Germline V gene lookup returns CDR1 SGHRS and CDR2 YFSETQ. This CDR3 spans 15 amino acids. V lost 7 bases and J lost 6; bases outside the gene matches: 11.